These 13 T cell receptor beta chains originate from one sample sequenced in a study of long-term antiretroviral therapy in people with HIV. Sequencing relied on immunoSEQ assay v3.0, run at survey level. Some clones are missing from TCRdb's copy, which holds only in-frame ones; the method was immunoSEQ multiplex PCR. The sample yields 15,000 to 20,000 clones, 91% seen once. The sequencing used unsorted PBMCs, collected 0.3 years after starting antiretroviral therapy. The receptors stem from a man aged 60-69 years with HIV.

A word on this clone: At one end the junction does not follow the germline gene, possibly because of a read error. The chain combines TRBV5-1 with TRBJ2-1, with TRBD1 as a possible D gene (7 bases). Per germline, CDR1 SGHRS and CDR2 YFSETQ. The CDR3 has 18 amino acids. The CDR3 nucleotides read TGCACCAGCAGCCCACAGGGGCGGGGAGTCCGCTCCTACAATGAGCAGTTCTTC. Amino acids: CTSSPQGRGVRSYNEQFF.

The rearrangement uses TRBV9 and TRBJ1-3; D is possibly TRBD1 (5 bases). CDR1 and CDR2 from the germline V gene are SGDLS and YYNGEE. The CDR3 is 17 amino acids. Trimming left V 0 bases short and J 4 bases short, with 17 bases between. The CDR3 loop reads CASSVGGGPAGGNTIYF. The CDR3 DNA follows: TGTGCCAGCAGCGTAGGTGGGGGACCCGCGGGAGGAAACACCATATATTTT.

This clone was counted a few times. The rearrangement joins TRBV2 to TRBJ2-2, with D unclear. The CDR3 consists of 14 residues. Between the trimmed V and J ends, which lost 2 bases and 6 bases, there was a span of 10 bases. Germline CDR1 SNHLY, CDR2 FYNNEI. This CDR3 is CASSEQAFAGELFF. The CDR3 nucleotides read TGTGCCAGCAGTGAACAAGCGTTTGCCGGGGAGCTGTTTTTT.

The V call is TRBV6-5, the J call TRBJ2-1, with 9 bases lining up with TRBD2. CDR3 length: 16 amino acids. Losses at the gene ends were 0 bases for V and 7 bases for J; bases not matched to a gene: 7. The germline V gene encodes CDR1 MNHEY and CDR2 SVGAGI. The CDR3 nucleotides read TGTGCCAGCAGTTACTCTCGGCTAGCGGGGTTGAATGAGCAGTTCTTC. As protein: CASSYSRLAGLNEQFF.

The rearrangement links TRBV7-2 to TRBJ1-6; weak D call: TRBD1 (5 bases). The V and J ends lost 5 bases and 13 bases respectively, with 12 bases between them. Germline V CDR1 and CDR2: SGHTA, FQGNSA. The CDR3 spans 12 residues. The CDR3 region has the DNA TGTGCCAGCAGCCAGGGTTACATGCCCCTCCACTTT. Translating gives CASSQGYMPLHF.

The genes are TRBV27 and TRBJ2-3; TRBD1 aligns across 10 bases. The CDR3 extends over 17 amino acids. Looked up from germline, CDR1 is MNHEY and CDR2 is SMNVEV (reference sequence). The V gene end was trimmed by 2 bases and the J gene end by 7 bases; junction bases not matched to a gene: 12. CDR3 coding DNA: TGTGCCAGCAGTTTACCACCGGGACAGGGGCCGCCCCATACGCAGTATTTT. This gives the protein CASSLPPGQGPPHTQYF.

The CDR3 nucleotides are TGTGCCAGTAGGCTAACAGGTCCCCGGACGAATAGCAATCAGCCCCAGCATTTT. Translating it yields CASRLTGPRTNSNQPQHF. This rearrangement joins TRBV19 to TRBJ1-5; perhaps TRBD1 as D (5 bases). This CDR3 spans 18 amino acids. Germline CDR1 LNHDA, CDR2 SQIVND (reference sequence). The V and J ends lost 6 bases and 0 bases respectively, with 21 bases between them.

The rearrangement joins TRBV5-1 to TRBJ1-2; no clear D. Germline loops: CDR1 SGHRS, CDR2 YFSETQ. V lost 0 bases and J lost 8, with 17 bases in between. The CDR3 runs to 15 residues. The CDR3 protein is CASSLGYGNSGGYTF. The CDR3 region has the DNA TGCGCCAGCAGCTTGGGGTACGGAAATAGTGGGGGCTACACCTTC. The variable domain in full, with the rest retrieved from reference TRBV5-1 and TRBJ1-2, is KAGVTQTPRYLIKTRGQQVTLSCSPISGHRSVSWYQQTPGQGLQFLFEYFSETQRNKGNFPGRFSGRQFSNSRSEMNVSTLELGDSALYLCASSLGYGNSGGYTFGSGTRLTVV.

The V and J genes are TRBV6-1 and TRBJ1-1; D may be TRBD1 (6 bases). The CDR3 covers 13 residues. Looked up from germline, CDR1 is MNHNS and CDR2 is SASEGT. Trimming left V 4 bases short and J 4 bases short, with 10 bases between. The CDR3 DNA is TGTGCCAGCAGTGTGGTACAGGGCACTGAAGCTTTCTTT. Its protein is CASSVVQGTEAFF.

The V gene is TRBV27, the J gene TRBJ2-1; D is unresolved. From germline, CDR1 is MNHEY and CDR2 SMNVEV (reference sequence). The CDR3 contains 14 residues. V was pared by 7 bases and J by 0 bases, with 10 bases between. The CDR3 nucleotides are TGTGCCAGCAATAGGGATAGCTCCTACAATGAGCAGTTCTTC. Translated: CASNRDSSYNEQFF.

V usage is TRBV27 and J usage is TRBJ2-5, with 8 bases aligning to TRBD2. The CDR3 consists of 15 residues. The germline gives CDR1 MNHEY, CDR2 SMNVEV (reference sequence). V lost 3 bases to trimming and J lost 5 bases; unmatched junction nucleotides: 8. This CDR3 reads CASSFGTRNVETQYF. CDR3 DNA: TGTGCCAGCAGTTTCGGGACTAGGAATGTGGAGACCCAGTACTTC.

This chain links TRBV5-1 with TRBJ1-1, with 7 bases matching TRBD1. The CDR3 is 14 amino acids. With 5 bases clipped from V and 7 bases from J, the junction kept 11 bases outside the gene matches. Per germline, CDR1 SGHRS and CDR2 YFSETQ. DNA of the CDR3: TGCGCCAGCAGTCCCGGGACAGTAACAGGTGAAGCTTTCTTT. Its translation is CASSPGTVTGEAFF.

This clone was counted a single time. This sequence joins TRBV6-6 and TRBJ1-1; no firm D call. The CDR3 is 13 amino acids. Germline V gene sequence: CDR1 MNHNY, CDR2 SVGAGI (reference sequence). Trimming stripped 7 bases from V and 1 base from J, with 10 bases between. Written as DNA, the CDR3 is TGTGCCAGCACCTTACCGGGGAACACTGAAGCTTTCTTT. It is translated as CASTLPGNTEAFF.